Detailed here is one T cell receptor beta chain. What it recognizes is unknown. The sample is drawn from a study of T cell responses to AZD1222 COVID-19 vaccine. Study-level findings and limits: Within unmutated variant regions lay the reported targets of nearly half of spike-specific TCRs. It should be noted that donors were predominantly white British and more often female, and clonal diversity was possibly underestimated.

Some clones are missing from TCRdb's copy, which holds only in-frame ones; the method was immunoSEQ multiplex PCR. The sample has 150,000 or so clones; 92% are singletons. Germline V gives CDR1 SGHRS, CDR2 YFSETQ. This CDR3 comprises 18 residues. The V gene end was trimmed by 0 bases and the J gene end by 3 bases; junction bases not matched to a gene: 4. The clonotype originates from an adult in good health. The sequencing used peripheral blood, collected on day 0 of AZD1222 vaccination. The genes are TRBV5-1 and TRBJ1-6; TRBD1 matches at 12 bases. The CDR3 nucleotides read TGCGCCAGCAGCTTGGCCGGGACAGGGGGCATCTATAATTCACCCCTCCACTTT. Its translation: CASSLAGTGGIYNSPLHF.